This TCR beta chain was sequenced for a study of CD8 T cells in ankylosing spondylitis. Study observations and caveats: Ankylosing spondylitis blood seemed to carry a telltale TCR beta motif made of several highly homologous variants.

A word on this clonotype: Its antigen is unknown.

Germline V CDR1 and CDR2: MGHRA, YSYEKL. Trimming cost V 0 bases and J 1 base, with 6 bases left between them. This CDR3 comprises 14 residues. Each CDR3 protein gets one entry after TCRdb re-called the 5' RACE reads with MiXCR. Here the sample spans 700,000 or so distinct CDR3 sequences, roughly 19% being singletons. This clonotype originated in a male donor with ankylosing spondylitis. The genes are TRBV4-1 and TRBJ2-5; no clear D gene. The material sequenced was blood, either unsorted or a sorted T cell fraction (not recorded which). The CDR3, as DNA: TGCGCCAGCAGCCAAGATCACGGCCAAGAGACCCAGTACTTC. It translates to CASSQDHGQETQYF.